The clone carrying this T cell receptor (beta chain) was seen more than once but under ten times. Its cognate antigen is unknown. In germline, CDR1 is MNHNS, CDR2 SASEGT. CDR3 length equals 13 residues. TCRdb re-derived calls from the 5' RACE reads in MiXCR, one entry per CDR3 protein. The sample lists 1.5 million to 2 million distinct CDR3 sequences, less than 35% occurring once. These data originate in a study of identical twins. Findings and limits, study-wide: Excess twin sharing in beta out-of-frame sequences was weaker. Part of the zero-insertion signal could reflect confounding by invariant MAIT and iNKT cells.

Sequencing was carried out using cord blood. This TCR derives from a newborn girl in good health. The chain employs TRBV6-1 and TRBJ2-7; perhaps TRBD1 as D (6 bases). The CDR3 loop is CTVEGQSAYEQYF. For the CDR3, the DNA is TGTACAGTGGAAGGACAGTCCGCCTACGAGCAGTACTTC.